This TCR beta chain was captured in a study of tumor and adjacent non-tumor tissue in lung cancer. The library came from three nested PCR rounds adapted from ARM-PCR protocols. Each CDR3 protein is one row after TCRdb ran MiXCR on the multiplex PCR reads. Here the sample spans tens of thousands of distinct CDR3 sequences, around 70% being singletons. CDR1 DFQATT and CDR2 SNEGSKA come from the germline V gene (reference sequence). This CDR3 is 13 amino acids long. V was clipped by 6 bases and J by 4 bases, with 16 bases between them. Remarks on this clonotype: Its specificity is not known. No conserved phenylalanine or tryptophan ends this CDR3, so it is likely a read error.

Whole-study results and caveats: Patients with more diverse tumor TCRs had worse survival. Normal lung showed higher cumulative top 100 clone frequency than tumor.

This sample's RNA came from whole unsorted tissue. Distant lung tissue was collected more than 3 cm away from the tumor edge. Donors were chemotherapy-naive, newly diagnosed lung cancer surgical patients in China, August–late 2014. The sample was distant non-tumor lung tissue. This sequence was found in a woman aged 45-59 years with non-small cell lung cancer. This chain joins TRBV20-1 and TRBJ2-7; TRBD1 is a possible D gene (5 bases). CDR3: CSAQLGLSYEQYL. The CDR3 coding sequence is TGCAGTGCCCAATTGGGGCTCTCGTACGAGCAGTACTTA.